Below are 6 T cell receptor beta chains sequenced from a single sample in a study of blood T cell repertoires in COVID-19. The protocol was immunoSEQ multiplex PCR, while the TCRdb copy is restricted to in-frame clones and leaves out a portion. The table has more than 12,000 clones, roughly nine tenths seen once. Input material: peripheral blood. Every receptor here comes from a human donor in a cohort sampled during active COVID-19.

This chain uses TRBV28 with TRBJ1-1; D gene unclear. V was trimmed by 10 bases and J by 4 bases, leaving 13 bases between them. The CDR3 is 12 amino acids. The germline CDR1 and CDR2 sequences are MDHEN and SYDVKM. CDR3: CATSVYGTEAFF. Here the CDR3 DNA reads TGTGCCACCTCGGTATACGGCACTGAAGCTTTCTTT.

The chain couples TRBV6-2 or TRBV6-3 to TRBJ2-7, with TRBD1 matching 9 bases. Unmatched junction bases numbered 15, after V lost 2 bases and J lost 4 bases. The CDR3 loop spans 18 amino acids. Germline CDR1 is MNHEY and CDR2 is SVGEGT. CDR3 in amino acids: CASSYDRFGGTGKYEQYF. The DNA for the CDR3 is TGTGCCAGCAGTTACGATCGCTTTGGTGGGACAGGGAAATACGAGCAGTACTTC.

This sequence joins TRBV28 and TRBJ2-5; D might be TRBD1 (6 bases). V was clipped by 7 bases and J by 3 bases, with 21 bases between them. Germline V lookup: CDR1 MDHEN, CDR2 SYDVKM. The CDR3 runs 16 residues. The CDR3 nucleotides read TGTGCCAGCAACGCCCGGGGCAGGGGAAGGGAAGAGACCCAGTACTTC. This translates into CASNARGRGREETQYF.

The CDR3 reads CASSTGTGGAFF. CDR3 nucleotide sequence: TGTGCCAGCAGTACCGGGACAGGGGGAGCTTTCTTT. This rearrangement joins TRBV6-2 or TRBV6-3 to TRBJ1-1, with 11 bases identical to TRBD1. This CDR3 has 12 residues. Germline V gives CDR1 MNHEY, CDR2 SVGEGT. Trimming removed 5 bases from V and 10 bases from J; junction bases left unmatched: 3.

J is TRBJ2-5 and V is TRBV19; D is perhaps TRBD2 (5 bases). The CDR3 consists of 14 residues. Germline lookup yields CDR1 LNHDA and CDR2 SQIVND (reference sequence). V was cut by 3 bases and J by 1 base, with 9 bases left in between. CDR3 loop: CASSIYRGQETQYF. CDR3 in DNA: TGTGCCAGTAGTATTTACCGGGGCCAAGAGACCCAGTACTTC.

This clone showed up just once. The chain has TRBV19 and TRBJ2-5; D possibly corresponds to TRBD1 (6 bases). Germline CDR1 and CDR2: LNHDA and SQIVND (reference sequence). The ends were cut back, 7 bases at V and 9 bases at J, with 21 bases in the middle. CDR3 length: 14 residues. CDR3: CASTKGGTVGAQYF. The CDR3 DNA follows: TGTGCCAGTACCAAAGGGGGAACAGTTGGGGCCCAGTACTTC.